A single sample gave rise to the 22 T cell receptor beta chains below, sequenced in a study of beta chain features in type 1 diabetes. Every bit of the isolated RNA underwent reverse transcription, so sequencing read expressed TCRB transcripts. This table comes from immunoSEQ multiplex PCR, and its TCRdb copy is limited to in-frame clones, with some not included. The repertoire consists of more than 300,000 clones, with around an eighth occurring once and the leading ten covering around 0.02%. Sample: naive CD4+ T cells from blood. Receptors originate from a young man in good health.

This clone was detected a few times. This chain connects TRBV14 to TRBJ2-3; D unresolved. Between the trimmed V and J ends, which lost 1 base and 4 bases, there was a span of 3 bases. Germline lookup yields CDR1 SGHDN and CDR2 FVKESK. This CDR3 region has 12 residues. The CDR3 protein is CASSQVADTQYF. CDR3 coding DNA: TGTGCCAGCAGCCAAGTCGCAGATACGCAGTATTTT.

This clone was recorded once. The chain couples TRBV30 to TRBJ2-2; 7 nucleotides match TRBD2. V lost 3 bases and J lost 4; bases outside the gene matches: 8. Germline CDR1 and CDR2: GTSNPN and SVGIG (reference sequence). CDR3 length: 15 residues. The DNA of the CDR3 is TGTGCCTGGAGGGCCGGAGCGGGACCCACCGGGGAGCTGTTTTTT. This encodes CAWRAGAGPTGELFF.

This clone turned up a few times. V gene TRBV7-3 combines with J gene TRBJ2-5, with 12 bases lining up with TRBD2. The germline gives CDR1 SGHTA, CDR2 FQGTGA. J lost 4 bases, V lost 2 bases, and 5 bases had no gene match. The CDR3 is made up of 16 amino acids. DNA for the CDR3: TGTGCCAGCAGCTTAGCTAGCGGGGGGGCCGGAGAGACCCAGTACTTC. Translating it yields CASSLASGGAGETQYF.

V usage is TRBV5-4 and J usage is TRBJ1-4; possibly TRBD1 for D (6 bases). The V end was cut by 0 bases, the J end by 8 bases, with 17 bases between. Per germline, CDR1 SGHNT and CDR2 YYREEE (reference sequence). CDR3 length: 16 residues. CDR3 sequence (DNA): TGTGCCAGCAGCTTGGGGGGGGGCCCCAGGGCCGAAAAACTGTTTTTT. This sequence encodes CASSLGGGPRAEKLFF.

The V gene is TRBV7-2, the J gene TRBJ2-7; D is possibly TRBD2 (6 bases). The CDR3 contains 14 residues. CDR1 SGHTA and CDR2 FQGNSA come from the germline V gene. V was pared by 5 bases and J by 2 bases, with 13 bases between. CDR3 loop: CASSPGVGTYEQYF. CDR3 DNA: TGTGCCAGCAGCCCGGGGGTAGGCACCTACGAGCAGTACTTC.

This clone was observed a few times. The chain couples TRBV30 to TRBJ2-2; D is possibly TRBD2 (6 bases). This CDR3 is built from 15 residues. V dropped 2 bases and J dropped 0 bases, with 10 bases sitting between them. Germline CDR1 GTSNPN, CDR2 SVGIG (reference sequence). The CDR3 spells CAWSMGGANTGELFF. CDR3 nucleotide sequence: TGTGCCTGGAGTATGGGCGGGGCGAACACCGGGGAGCTGTTTTTT.

This sequence joins TRBV28 and TRBJ1-2, with TRBD1 as a possible D gene (6 bases). The CDR3 loop spans 15 amino acids. CDR1 and CDR2 (germline): MDHEN, SYDVKM. V was pared by 6 bases and J by 5 bases, with 19 bases between. The CDR3 DNA reads as TGTGCCAGCAGCTCCCCGGCGGGGGGCATATATGGCTACACCTTC. Residues: CASSSPAGGIYGYTF.

The chain has TRBV29-1 and TRBJ1-1, with D possibly matching TRBD1 (6 bases). Trimming removed 8 bases at V and 1 base at J, with 14 bases between. CDR3 length equals 13 residues. Germline V gene sequence: CDR1 SQVTM, CDR2 ANQGSEA. The CDR3 spells CSSLATGNTEAFF. The DNA for the CDR3 is TGCAGCTCCCTCGCGACAGGGAACACTGAAGCTTTCTTT.

This clone was seen more than once but under ten times. The gene calls are TRBV7-2 and TRBJ2-5, with TRBD1 matching over 7 bases. CDR3 length: 15 residues. The junction had 7 bases not matched to a gene; V was cut back by 5 bases and J by 1 base. Germline CDR1 SGHTA, CDR2 FQGNSA. The CDR3 coding sequence is TGTGCCAGCAGCCAAAACACAGGGGCCCAAGAGACCCAGTACTTC. This sequence encodes CASSQNTGAQETQYF.

This clone has just a few counts. The chain is built from TRBV18 and TRBJ1-2; TRBD1 agrees at 7 bases. Looked up from germline, CDR1 is KGHSH and CDR2 is LQKENI. V was pared by 0 bases and J by 6 bases, with 4 bases of the junction left unmatched. CDR3 length: 14 residues. The CDR3 loop is CASSPPIRGDGYTF. DNA of the CDR3: TGTGCCAGCTCACCACCTATCAGGGGGGATGGCTACACCTTC.

This clone was found a few times. This chain uses TRBV7-2 with TRBJ2-7; D uncertain. The CDR3 loop spans 14 amino acids. Trimming shortened V by 1 base and J by 0 bases, and 7 bases separated the two germline ends. Per the germline V gene, CDR1 is SGHTA and CDR2 is FQGNSA. The CDR3 DNA follows: TGTGCCAGCAGCTTAGTAACCAGCTCCTACGAGCAGTACTTC. Amino acids: CASSLVTSSYEQYF. The whole variable domain, filled in from reference TRBV7-2 and TRBJ2-7, reads GAGVSQSPSNKVTEKGKDVELRCDPISGHTALYWYRQSLGQGLEFLIYFQGNSAPDKSGLPSDRFSAERTGGSVSTLTIQRTQQEDSAVYLCASSLVTSSYEQYFGPGTRLTVT.

This CDR3 is CASRSGGTSGAYEQYF. In DNA form, the CDR3 reads TGTGCCAGCAGATCTGGAGGGACTAGCGGAGCCTACGAGCAGTACTTC. This rearrangement joins TRBV28 to TRBJ2-7, with 11 bases identical to TRBD2. The CDR3 contains 16 residues. J gave up 2 bases and V 6 bases, and 9 bases lay outside the gene matches. CDR1 and CDR2 (germline): MDHEN, SYDVKM. Looking up the rest from reference TRBV28 and TRBJ2-7 gives the full variable domain: DVKVTQSSRYLVKRTGEKVFLECVQDMDHENMFWYRQDPGLGLRLIYFSYDVKMKEKGDIPEGYSVSREKKERFSLILESASTNQTSMYLCASRSGGTSGAYEQYFGPGTRLTVT.

The chain joins TRBV21-1 to TRBJ2-5; no check of the table's D call, TRBD1, against the DNA was made. TRBV21-1 is an annotated pseudogene. This CDR3 has 15 amino acids. The CDR3 DNA reads TGTGCCAGCAACGAAAGGACAGCTTACCAAGAGACCCAGTACTTC. It specifies CASNERTAYQETQYF.

This chain joins TRBV7-8 and TRBJ1-5; unclear D gene. This CDR3 has 16 residues. Germline V gene sequence: CDR1 SGHVS, CDR2 FQNEAQ. V lost 3 bases and J 7 bases, leaving 19 bases between the germline ends. CDR3 sequence (DNA): TGTGCCAGCAGCTTCAGTGGGTGGGGAGGTTCACAGCCCCAGCATTTT. Translating gives CASSFSGWGGSQPQHF.

This clone appeared a few times. This chain connects TRBV18 to TRBJ1-2; TRBD1 might be the D (5 bases). This CDR3 spans 12 amino acids. Trimming cost V 3 bases and J 7 bases, with 9 bases left between them. Germline values: CDR1 KGHSH, CDR2 LQKENI. In DNA, the CDR3 is TGTGCCAGCTCACCGGGCGGGGCTGGCTACACCTTC. Amino acids: CASSPGGAGYTF. The full variable domain, with the rest looked up from reference TRBV18 and TRBJ1-2, is NAGVMQNPRHLVRRRGQEARLRCSPMKGHSHVYWYRQLPEEGLKFMVYLQKENIIDESGMPKERFSAEFPKEGPSILRIQQVVRGDSAAYFCASSPGGAGYTFGSGTRLTVV.

The J gene is TRBJ1-5, the V gene TRBV7-9; D call uncertain. The V gene's germline CDR1 is SEHNR and CDR2 FQNEAQ (reference sequence). The CDR3 is 12 amino acids. Trimming removed 8 bases at V and 9 bases at J, with 14 bases between. The CDR3 loop is CASLGRSGPQHF. CDR3 bases: TGTGCCAGCCTCGGTAGGTCGGGGCCCCAGCATTTT.

The rearrangement uses TRBV19 and TRBJ1-5; the D gene is possibly TRBD1 (6 bases). The CDR3 covers 14 residues. With 8 bases removed from V and 9 bases from J, the gap between germline ends came to 20 bases. The V gene's germline CDR1 is LNHDA and CDR2 SQIVND (reference sequence). The CDR3: CASATGLLVWPQHF. CDR3 coding DNA: TGTGCCAGTGCCACAGGGTTGCTAGTGTGGCCCCAGCATTTT. Full variable domain (outside the CDR3, taken from reference TRBV19 and TRBJ1-5): DGGITQSPKYLFRKEGQNVTLSCEQNLNHDAMYWYRQDPGQGLRLIYYSQIVNDFQKGDIAEGYSVSREKKESFPLTVTSAQKNPTAFYLCASATGLLVWPQHFGDGTRLSIL.

In this sample, this clone turned up a few times. V gene TRBV15 combines with J gene TRBJ2-3, with D maybe TRBD1 (6 bases). Germline lookup yields CDR1 LNHNV and CDR2 YYDKDF (reference sequence). The CDR3 length is 13 residues. Trimming took off 6 bases at V and 4 bases at J, with 11 bases between the two ends. The CDR3 here is CATRGAVADTQYF. As DNA, the CDR3 is TGTGCCACCAGGGGGGCAGTTGCAGATACGCAGTATTTT.

V and J are TRBV7-2 and TRBJ2-3; weak D call: TRBD2 (5 bases). Trimming took 2 bases from V and 1 from J, leaving 10 bases between them. Germline V CDR1 and CDR2: SGHTA, FQGNSA. The CDR3 sequence is 15 residues long. CDR3 protein: CASSLLVGGTDTQYF. CDR3 DNA sequence: TGTGCCAGCAGCTTACTGGTCGGGGGCACAGATACGCAGTATTTT.

This chain connects TRBV28 to TRBJ2-3; possibly TRBD2 for D (5 bases). Germline values: CDR1 MDHEN, CDR2 SYDVKM. This CDR3 has 13 amino acids. Trimming took 3 bases from V and 6 from J, leaving 10 bases between them. In DNA, the CDR3 is TGTGCCAGCAGTTTTAGACTACCGGATACGCAGTATTTT. Amino acid sequence: CASSFRLPDTQYF.

V is TRBV6-5 and J is TRBJ2-2; tentative D call: TRBD2 (6 bases). This CDR3 spans 15 amino acids. V lost 7 bases, J lost 6 bases, and 18 bases lay in between. Germline V gives CDR1 MNHEY, CDR2 SVGAGI. The CDR3 DNA follows: TGTGCCAGCATTCAGAGGAGGGATAGGTCCGGGGAGCTGTTTTTT. It codes for CASIQRRDRSGELFF.

In this sample, this clone turned up a few times. The V call is TRBV27, the J call TRBJ2-1; 9 bases agree with TRBD2. The CDR3 is 17 amino acids. CDR1 is MNHEY and CDR2 is SMNVEV in the germline V gene (reference sequence). V shed 6 bases, J shed 4 bases, and the junction held 13 bases outside the gene matches. The chain's CDR3 is CASSPVSGSIGYNEQFF. The CDR3, as DNA: TGTGCCAGCAGCCCAGTTAGCGGGAGTATCGGGTACAATGAGCAGTTCTTC.